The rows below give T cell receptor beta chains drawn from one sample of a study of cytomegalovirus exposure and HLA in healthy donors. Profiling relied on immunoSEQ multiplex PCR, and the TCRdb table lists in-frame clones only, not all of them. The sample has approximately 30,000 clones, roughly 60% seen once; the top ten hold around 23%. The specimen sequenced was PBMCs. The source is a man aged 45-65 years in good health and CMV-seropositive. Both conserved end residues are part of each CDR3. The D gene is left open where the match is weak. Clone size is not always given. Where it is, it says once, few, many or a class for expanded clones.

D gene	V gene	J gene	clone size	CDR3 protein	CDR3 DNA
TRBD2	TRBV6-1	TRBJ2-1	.	CASSEAAQREYNEQFF	TGTGCCAGCAGTGAAGCGGCCCAGCGGGAGTACAATGAGCAGTTCTTC
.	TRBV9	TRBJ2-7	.	CASSQQGFEDEQYF	TGTGCCAGCAGTCAACAGGGATTTGAGGACGAGCAGTACTTC
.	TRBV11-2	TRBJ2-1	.	CASSFYGEWSEQFF	TGTGCCAGCAGCTTTTATGGGGAGTGGAGTGAGCAGTTCTTC
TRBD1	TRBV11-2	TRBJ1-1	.	CASSLHGTVNTEAFF	TGTGCCAGCAGCTTACACGGGACAGTGAACACTGAAGCTTTCTTT
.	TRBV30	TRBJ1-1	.	CAWTAGGSTEAFF	TGTGCCTGGACGGCCGGGGGTAGCACTGAAGCTTTCTTT
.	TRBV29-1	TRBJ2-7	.	CSVAVRTIYEQYF	TGCAGCGTTGCGGTACGGACTATCTACGAGCAGTACTTC
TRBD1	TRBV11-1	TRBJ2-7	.	CASSLGTGGYEQYF	TGTGCCAGCAGCTTAGGCACAGGGGGTTACGAGCAGTACTTC
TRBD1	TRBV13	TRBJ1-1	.	CASSFLGAGGTEAFF	TGTGCCAGCAGCTTTTTAGGGGCAGGGGGCACTGAAGCTTTCTTT
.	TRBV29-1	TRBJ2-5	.	CSVAGSPTGETQYF	TGCAGCGTTGCGGGTTCACCGACGGGAGAGACCCAGTACTTC
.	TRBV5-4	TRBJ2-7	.	CASSLSGSSSYEQYF	TGTGCCAGCAGCTTGTCCGGGTCGAGCTCCTACGAGCAGTACTTC
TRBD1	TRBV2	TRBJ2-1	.	CASSGTGGISGDEQFF	TGTGCCAGCAGTGGGACAGGGGGGATAAGTGGCGATGAGCAGTTCTTC
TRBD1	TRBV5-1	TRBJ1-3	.	CASSQTGSGNTIYF	TGCGCCAGCAGCCAGACAGGGTCTGGAAACACCATATATTTT
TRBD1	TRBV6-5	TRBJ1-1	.	CASRYNQGAGAFF	TGTGCCAGCAGGTATAATCAGGGGGCAGGAGCTTTCTTT
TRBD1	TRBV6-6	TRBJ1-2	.	CASSTKTGRRSYTF	TGTGCCAGCAGTACGAAGACAGGGAGACGCAGCTACACCTTC
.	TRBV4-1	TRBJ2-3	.	CASSRTGFRTDTQYF	TGCGCCAGCAGCCGTACAGGGTTCCGCACAGATACGCAGTATTTT
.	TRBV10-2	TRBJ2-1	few	CASSRGPYNEQFF	TGCGCCAGCAGTAGGGGCCCGTACAATGAGCAGTTCTTC
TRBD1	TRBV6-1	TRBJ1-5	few	CASRGQLNQPQHF	TGTGCCAGCAGGGGACAGCTCAATCAGCCCCAGCATTTT
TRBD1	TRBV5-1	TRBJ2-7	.	CASSLQDRATYEQYF	TGCGCCAGCAGCTTGCAAGACAGGGCCACCTACGAGCAGTACTTC
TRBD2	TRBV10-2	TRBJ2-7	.	CASRPSGTYSYEQYF	TGCGCCAGCAGACCGAGCGGGACTTACTCCTACGAGCAGTACTTC
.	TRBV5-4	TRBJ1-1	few	CASSTGQNTEAFF	TGTGCCAGCAGTACAGGGCAGAACACTGAAGCTTTCTTT
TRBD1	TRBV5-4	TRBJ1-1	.	CASSRLTGAEAFF	TGTGCCAGCAGTCGTTTAACAGGGGCTGAAGCTTTCTTT
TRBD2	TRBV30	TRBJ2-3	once	CAWGRGTDTQYF	TGTGCCTGGGGGAGGGGCACAGATACGCAGTATTTT
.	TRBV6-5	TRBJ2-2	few	CASRGNTGELFF	TGTGCCAGCCGAGGGAACACCGGGGAGCTGTTTTTT
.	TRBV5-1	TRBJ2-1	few	CASSLGDNNEQFF	TGCGCCAGCAGCTTGGGTGACAACAATGAGCAGTTCTTC
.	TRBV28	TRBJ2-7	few	CASSESYEQYF	TGTGCCAGCAGTGAGTCCTACGAGCAGTACTTC
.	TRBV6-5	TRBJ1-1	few	CASRFRENTEAFF	TGTGCCAGCAGGTTCAGGGAGAACACTGAAGCTTTCTTT
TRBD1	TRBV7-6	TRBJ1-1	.	CASRMGQMNTEAFF	TGTGCCAGCAGGATGGGACAGATGAACACTGAAGCTTTCTTT
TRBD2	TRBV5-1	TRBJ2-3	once	CASSSRGAGVTNTQYF	TGCGCCAGCAGCTCCAGGGGAGCGGGAGTCACGAATACGCAGTATTTT
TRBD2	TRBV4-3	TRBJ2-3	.	CASSQGTSGGSDTQYF	TGCGCCAGCAGCCAAGGGACTAGCGGGGGTTCAGATACGCAGTATTTT
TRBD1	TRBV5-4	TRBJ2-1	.	CASSLGTGPYNEQFF	TGTGCCAGCAGCCTCGGGACAGGTCCCTACAATGAGCAGTTCTTC
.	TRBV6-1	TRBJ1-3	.	CASSRGRDTIYF	TGTGCCAGCAGTAGAGGGAGGGACACCATATATTTT
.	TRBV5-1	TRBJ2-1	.	CASSRLAPSSYNEQFF	TGCGCCAGCAGCAGGCTAGCTCCTAGCTCCTACAATGAGCAGTTCTTC
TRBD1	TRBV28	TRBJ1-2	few	CASSIGQEYGYTF	TGTGCCAGCAGTATTGGACAGGAGTATGGCTACACCTTC
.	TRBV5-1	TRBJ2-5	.	CASSPGQGGETQYF	TGCGCCAGCAGCCCTGGGCAGGGAGGTGAGACCCAGTACTTC
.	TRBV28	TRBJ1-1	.	CASSLRGSIRDTEAFF	TGTGCCAGCAGTTTAAGGGGCTCAATTAGAGACACTGAAGCTTTCTTT
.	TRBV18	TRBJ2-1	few	CASATVNEQFF	TGTGCCAGCGCGACAGTAAATGAGCAGTTCTTC
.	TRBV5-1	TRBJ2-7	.	CASSLNFYEQYF	TGCGCCAGCAGCTTGAACTTCTACGAGCAGTACTTC
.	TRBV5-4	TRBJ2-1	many	CASSPELATGNEQFF	TGTGCCAGCAGCCCAGAATTGGCTACGGGGAATGAGCAGTTCTTC
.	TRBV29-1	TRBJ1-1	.	CSVGLFTEAFF	TGCAGCGTTGGTCTTTTCACTGAAGCTTTCTTT
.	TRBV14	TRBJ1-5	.	CASSQDGNQPQHF	TGTGCCAGCAGCCAAGACGGTAATCAGCCCCAGCATTTT
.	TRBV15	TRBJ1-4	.	CATSRDLGLNEKLFF	TGTGCCACCAGCAGAGATCTCGGTTTGAATGAAAAACTGTTTTTT
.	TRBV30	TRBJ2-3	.	CAWSGDSTDTQYF	TGTGCCTGGAGTGGGGACTCCACAGATACGCAGTATTTT
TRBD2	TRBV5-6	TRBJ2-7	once	CASRGLAGVNEQYF	TGTGCCAGCAGGGGACTAGCGGGAGTGAACGAGCAGTACTTC
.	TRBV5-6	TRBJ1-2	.	CASSPAKRGGYTF	TGTGCCAGCAGCCCGGCCAAACGGGGGGGCTACACCTTC
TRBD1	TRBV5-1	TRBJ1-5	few	CASSLDWTGNQPQHF	TGCGCCAGCAGCTTGGACTGGACAGGTAATCAGCCCCAGCATTTT
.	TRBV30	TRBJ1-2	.	CAWIASGAEGYTF	TGTGCCTGGATCGCCTCAGGGGCTGAGGGCTACACCTTC
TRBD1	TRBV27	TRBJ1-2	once	CATRRTGDLGYTF	TGTGCCACCCGCCGGACAGGGGACCTTGGCTACACCTTC
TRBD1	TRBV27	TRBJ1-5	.	CASSHPGTGQPQHF	TGTGCCAGCAGCCATCCCGGGACAGGACAGCCCCAGCATTTT
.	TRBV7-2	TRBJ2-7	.	CASSWRQAYEQYF	TGTGCCAGCAGCTGGAGACAGGCCTACGAGCAGTACTTC
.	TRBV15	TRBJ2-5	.	CATSIGDWSETQYF	TGTGCCACCAGCATCGGAGACTGGTCGGAGACCCAGTACTTC
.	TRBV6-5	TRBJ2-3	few	CASSYIGSTDTQYF	TGTGCCAGCAGTTACATCGGTAGCACAGATACGCAGTATTTT
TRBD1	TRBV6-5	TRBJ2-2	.	CASRTGTKITGELFF	TGTGCCAGCCGGACAGGGACGAAAATCACCGGGGAGCTGTTTTTT
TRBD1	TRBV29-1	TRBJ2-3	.	CSVDSTGDTQYF	TGCAGCGTTGATTCGACAGGGGATACGCAGTATTTT
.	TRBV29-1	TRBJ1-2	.	CSVESTSYGYTF	TGCAGCGTTGAGAGTACTTCCTATGGCTACACCTTC
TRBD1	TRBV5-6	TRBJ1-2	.	CASSLSGQGRGYTF	TGTGCCAGCAGCTTGTCGGGACAGGGGAGGGGCTACACCTTC